This TCR beta chain emerged from a study of OX40 agonist ivuxolimab in advanced cancers. Across the study: A partial response was reached by three patients: one with hepatocellular carcinoma and two with cutaneous melanoma.

Sequenced by immunoSEQ multiplex PCR; TCRdb stores in-frame clones only, minus some. The repertoire holds some 73,000 clones, approximately 86% seen once, with 8% in the top ten. J lost 5 bases, V lost 4 bases, and 4 bases had no gene match. The length of the CDR3 is 13 residues. CDR1 is MDHEN, CDR2 SYDVKM, per germline. General observations from the study: Certain nonresponders likewise exhibited a low normalized T-cell clonal expansion.

As concerns this clone: No antigen is known for it.

The sample in question was CD4+ or CD8+ T cells sorted from blood, obtained in a trial of the OX40 agonist ivuxolimab. V usage is TRBV28 and J usage is TRBJ1-2, with TRBD1 identical over 7 bases. The clonotype comes from an adult with an advanced solid tumor such as melanoma, head and neck, liver or kidney cancer. The CDR3 here is CASSSTGRYGYTF. The CDR3 coding sequence is TGTGCCAGCAGTTCGACAGGGAGGTATGGCTACACCTTC.